This T cell receptor (beta chain) was captured in a study of T-cell reconstitution after alpha-beta-depleted transplantation in children. Germline CDR1 is SEHNR and CDR2 is FQNEAQ (reference sequence). V dropped 2 bases and J dropped 5 bases, with 12 bases sitting between them. This CDR3 has 14 amino acids. A library of TCRbeta sequences, prepared with unique molecular identifiers, was generated. One entry per CDR3 protein, called by TCRdb with MiXCR from the PCR reads. Found here are about 610,000 distinct CDR3 sequences, about 10% of them singletons; the top ten hold about 4.2%. The sequencing used PBMCs from the stem cell graft donor, collected from the stem cell graft. This TCR derives from a human donor who donated a stem cell graft to a child with acute myeloid leukemia. The V and J genes are TRBV7-9 and TRBJ2-5, with no clear D. The CDR3 region is CASSLFRSLETQYF. The CDR3 region has the DNA TGTGCCAGCAGCTTATTCAGGAGTTTGGAGACCCAGTACTTC.